This TCR beta chain was observed in a study of T cell responses to AZD1222 COVID-19 vaccine. The CDR3 length is 14 residues. Germline loops: CDR1 MNHEY, CDR2 SMNVEV (reference sequence). The germline V and J ends were trimmed by 4 bases and 2 bases, with 9 bases remaining between them. Regarding this clone: Its antigen is not known.

Investigators merged groups given second doses at roughly 4 or roughly 12 weeks. Study outcomes and limitations: It was only six AZD1222 recipients who were seropositive at baseline. The study found Spike-specific TCR breadth and depth rose after two AZD1222 doses. Clonal diversity was possibly underestimated, and white British individuals and females predominated among donors.

Method: immunoSEQ multiplex PCR; TCRdb's copy keeps in-frame clones and lacks some. The sample includes around 140,000 clones, around 84% seen only once; the top ten take around 5%. The receptor's source is an adult who received the AZD1222 COVID-19 vaccine. Material: peripheral blood, obtained 28 days after the second AZD1222 dose. The rearrangement uses TRBV27 and TRBJ1-5; D unclear. The CDR3 DNA sequence: TGTGCCAGCAGTTGGGGAATTGGCAATCAGCCCCAGCATTTT. Protein: CASSWGIGNQPQHF.